This entry lists 12 T cell receptor beta chains sequenced from one sample in a study of T cell responses to AZD1222 COVID-19 vaccine. TCRdb's table, derived via immunoSEQ multiplex PCR, lists solely in-frame clones and lacks some. The sample gives 90,000 to 130,000 clones, about 87% of which show up once; about 16% is in the top ten. The sample consisted of peripheral blood, taken 28 days after the second AZD1222 dose. These receptors originate from an adult who received the AZD1222 COVID-19 vaccine.

The chain uses TRBV6-1 and TRBJ1-1; D is ambiguous. V dropped 4 bases and J dropped 1 base, with 16 bases sitting between them. The CDR3 is 16 amino acids. The V gene's germline CDR1 is MNHNS and CDR2 SASEGT. CDR3 in amino acids: CASSALTAGANTEAFF. The CDR3 nucleotides are TGTGCCAGCAGTGCCCTAACGGCAGGAGCGAACACTGAAGCTTTCTTT.

The V and J genes are TRBV29-1 and TRBJ2-1; TRBD2 matches 9 bases. Trimming removed 7 bases from V and 2 bases from J; junction bases left unmatched: 12. The CDR3 loop spans 16 amino acids. Germline V gene data show CDR1 as SQVTM and CDR2 as ANQGSEA. For the CDR3, the DNA is TGCAGCGCCGGTAGCGGGAGAATTAGTGCCTACAATGAGCAGTTCTTC. Protein product: CSAGSGRISAYNEQFF.

The V and J genes are TRBV3-1 (or the pseudogene TRBV3-2) and TRBJ2-3; possibly TRBD2 for D (5 bases). The V gene lost 4 bases and the J gene lost 0 bases, with 14 bases spanning the gap. The CDR3 loop spans 16 amino acids. Germline lookup yields CDR1 LGHDT and CDR2 YNNKEL (reference sequence). CDR3 bases: TGTGCCAGCAGCCCCGACTACCTTCCTAGCACAGATACGCAGTATTTT. Its protein is CASSPDYLPSTDTQYF.

The chain couples TRBV18 to TRBJ1-6; tentatively, D is TRBD1 (5 bases). The CDR3 spans 15 residues. The V and J ends lost 3 bases and 3 bases respectively, with 9 bases between them. The germline V gene encodes CDR1 KGHSH and CDR2 LQKENI. This chain's CDR3 is CASSPGDGYNSPLHF. As DNA, the CDR3 is TGTGCCAGCTCACCCGGGGACGGCTATAATTCACCCCTCCACTTT. Filled out from reference TRBV18 and TRBJ1-6, the complete variable domain reads NAGVMQNPRHLVRRRGQEARLRCSPMKGHSHVYWYRQLPEEGLKFMVYLQKENIIDESGMPKERFSAEFPKEGPSILRIQQVVRGDSAAYFCASSPGDGYNSPLHFGNGTRLTVT.

V gene TRBV4-1 combines with J gene TRBJ1-1; 7 nucleotides line up with TRBD1. V trimming: 3 bases; J trimming: 10 bases; junction bases outside the gene matches: 8. CDR3 size: 13 residues. Germline CDR1 MGHRA, CDR2 YSYEKL. The DNA of the CDR3 is TGCGCCAGCAGCCAGGCCGGGACAGTTGGAGCTTTCTTT. This gives the protein CASSQAGTVGAFF.

This chain joins TRBV24-1 and TRBJ1-1; D unresolved. Trimming shortened V by 1 base and J by 2 bases, and 1 base separated the two germline ends. Germline V gives CDR1 KGHDR, CDR2 SFDVKD. This CDR3 is built from 12 residues. CDR3 in DNA: TGTGCCACCAGTGATTTCAACACTGAAGCTTTCTTT. Translation: CATSDFNTEAFF.

V is TRBV20-1 and J is TRBJ1-1; D gene unclear. Germline V lookup: CDR1 DFQATT, CDR2 SNEGSKA (reference sequence). Trimming removed 6 bases at V and 4 bases at J, with 9 bases between. The CDR3 runs 11 residues. The CDR3 DNA sequence: TGCAGTGCATGGATGGTCACTGAAGCTTTCTTT. Its translation: CSAWMVTEAFF.

This chain uses TRBV5-6 with TRBJ1-2, with TRBD1 matching 8 bases. J gave up 7 bases and V 2 bases, and 7 bases lay outside the gene matches. The CDR3 extends over 14 amino acids. CDR1 and CDR2 (germline): SGHDT, YYEEEE. CDR3 DNA sequence: TGTGCCAGCAGCTTCAGGGGGCTAGTGAGTGGCTACACCTTC. It specifies CASSFRGLVSGYTF.

This chain links TRBV5-4 with TRBJ1-5; TRBD1 aligns across 11 bases. Germline CDR1 SGHNT, CDR2 YYREEE (reference sequence). The V gene end was trimmed by 4 bases and the J gene end by 7 bases; junction bases not matched to a gene: 4. The CDR3 has 14 amino acids. CDR3 in amino acids: CASSQDRGLQPQHF. The CDR3 DNA sequence: TGTGCCAGCAGCCAGGACAGGGGGCTACAGCCCCAGCATTTT.

The chain carries TRBV28 and TRBJ1-4, with no clear D. The CDR3 consists of 16 residues. Trimming removed 4 bases from V and 0 bases from J, with 12 bases in between. In germline, CDR1 is MDHEN, CDR2 SYDVKM. The CDR3 region is CASSSPGGSTNEKLFF. The CDR3 region has the DNA TGTGCCAGCAGTTCCCCGGGCGGTTCAACTAATGAAAAACTGTTTTTT.

The V gene is TRBV5-1, the J gene TRBJ2-1; no clear D. CDR1 and CDR2 (germline): SGHRS, YFSETQ. The V end lost 4 bases, the J end lost 1 base, and 9 bases lay between the germline ends. The CDR3 runs to 14 residues. In nucleotides, the CDR3 is TGCGCCAGCAGCGAATATGCGTCCTACAATGAGCAGTTCTTC. Translation: CASSEYASYNEQFF.

This clone was picked up one time. This CDR3 is CASSLVGAGMNTEAFF. Here the CDR3 DNA reads TGTGCCAGCAGCTTGGTTGGGGCGGGGATGAACACTGAAGCTTTCTTT. The V and J genes are TRBV5-6 and TRBJ1-1; D is possibly TRBD1 (5 bases). V lost 0 bases, J lost 0 bases, and 12 bases lay in between. CDR3 size: 16 residues. Germline CDR1 SGHDT, CDR2 YYEEEE.